This T cell receptor (beta chain) was sequenced in a study of shared clonotypes between healthy human individuals. General study points: Sorted-subset sequencing was shown by rarefaction to be incomplete despite large depth.

Healthy adults negative for HIV, lacking recent acute infections or vaccinations, served as donors. As regards this clone: Its specificity is not known.

Assay used: immunoSEQ multiplex PCR; TCRdb lists only in-frame clones, some missing. The top ten hold around 0.4% of the sample, which has some 2,500,000 clones, 93% seen once. The sequence was obtained from a man between 18 and 29 years old in good health. Some clones in this sample may be carry-over from other donors' samples. Material: naive CD4+ T cells from PBMCs. Subset described: CD45RA+ positively selected.

The CDR3: CASSPPDRTYF. The CDR3 coding sequence is TGTGCCAGCAGTCCCCCGGACAGGACGTACTTC. The rearrangement uses TRBV27 and TRBJ2-7, with 7 bases aligning to TRBD1. Germline trimming cut 5 bases from V and 12 bases from J; bases unmatched to any gene: 7. The CDR3 has 11 residues. From germline, CDR1 is MNHEY and CDR2 SMNVEV (reference sequence).